The 16 T cell receptor beta chains in this list originate from one sample, sequenced in a study of blood T cell repertoires in COVID-19. The table came from immunoSEQ multiplex PCR; TCRdb's copy has only in-frame clones and leaves some out. The sample consists of about 330,000 clones, approximately 87% of them appearing once. What was sequenced was PBMCs or T cells enriched from blood (not recorded which). The receptors stem from a woman aged 25 to 39 who had recovered from COVID-19.

This chain uses TRBV2 with TRBJ1-2, with 11 bases that match TRBD1. CDR1 and CDR2 from the germline V gene are SNHLY and FYNNEI. This CDR3 is built from 16 residues. V was clipped by 3 bases and J by 2 bases; unmatched bases: 5. Here the CDR3 reads CASSDPGQGANYGYTF. The CDR3 nucleotides read TGTGCCAGCAGTGACCCAGGACAGGGGGCCAACTATGGCTACACCTTC.

This sequence joins TRBV30 and TRBJ1-5, with D possibly TRBD1 on 5 matching bases. The CDR3 loop spans 12 amino acids. Per germline, CDR1 GTSNPN and CDR2 SVGIG (reference sequence). Trimming took 7 bases from V and 4 from J, leaving 11 bases between them. The CDR3 bases are TGTGCCTCAAGACAGCCTAATCAGCCCCAGCATTTT. Translated: CASRQPNQPQHF.

The chain employs TRBV5-1 and TRBJ1-5, with TRBD1 matching over 7 bases. V lost 3 bases to trimming and J lost 0 bases; unmatched junction nucleotides: 9. Germline V gene sequence: CDR1 SGHRS, CDR2 YFSETQ. CDR3 length: 17 residues. The CDR3: CASSSRRGQYSNQPQHF. The CDR3 nucleotides are TGCGCCAGCAGCTCTCGCAGGGGACAGTATAGCAATCAGCCCCAGCATTTT.

The gene calls are TRBV7-3 and TRBJ2-2, with a weak D call TRBD2 (5 bases). V lost 4 bases to trimming and J lost 3 bases, with 15 bases between them. The CDR3 length is 16 residues. CDR1 is SGHTA and CDR2 is FQGTGA in the germline V gene. CDR3 sequence reads: CASSSRAGVDTGELFF. The DNA for the CDR3 is TGTGCCAGCAGCTCCCGGGCCGGGGTGGACACCGGGGAGCTGTTTTTT.

The genes are TRBV9 and TRBJ2-1, with TRBD1 as a possible D gene (6 bases). The germline V and J ends were trimmed by 3 bases and 2 bases, with 12 bases remaining between them. The CDR3 runs to 15 residues. Germline CDR1 reads SGDLS; CDR2 reads YYNGEE. CDR3 nucleotide sequence: TGTGCCAGCAGCGAGACAGGTTCCGCCTACAATGAGCAGTTCTTC. Amino acids: CASSETGSAYNEQFF.

The V and J genes are TRBV7-2 and TRBJ1-1; tentative D call: TRBD1 (5 bases). The V end was cut by 3 bases, the J end by 1 base, with 15 bases between. This CDR3 comprises 16 residues. Germline loops: CDR1 SGHTA, CDR2 FQGNSA. The CDR3 loop is CASSFAYQTENTEAFF. In DNA, the CDR3 is TGTGCCAGCAGCTTCGCATACCAGACAGAGAACACTGAAGCTTTCTTT.

The gene calls are TRBV11-2 and TRBJ1-5; unclear D gene. Germline V lookup: CDR1 SGHAT, CDR2 FQNNGV. V was cut by 3 bases and J by 4 bases, with 7 bases left in between. This CDR3 is 13 amino acids long. The CDR3 loop is CASSLSGNQPQHF. For the CDR3, the DNA is TGTGCCAGCAGCTTGTCGGGGAATCAGCCCCAGCATTTT.

This chain connects TRBV19 to TRBJ2-5; 7 bases are a match to TRBD1. This CDR3 contains 15 residues. V was pared by 5 bases and J by 4 bases, with 10 bases of the junction left unmatched. Germline V CDR1 and CDR2: LNHDA, SQIVND (reference sequence). CDR3 amino acids: CASSARQGRIETQYF. The CDR3 nucleotides are TGTGCCAGTAGTGCACGACAGGGTCGTATAGAGACCCAGTACTTC.

This clone came up a few times. The junction differs from germline at one of its ends, possibly a read error. J is TRBJ2-7 and V is TRBV27, with D perhaps TRBD2 (6 bases). Per germline, CDR1 MNHEY and CDR2 SMNVEV (reference sequence). The CDR3 loop spans 14 amino acids. CDR3 bases: TGTGCCACCAGTCTTTTTGGGGACTCTACAGAGCAGTACTTC. This translates into CATSLFGDSTEQYF.

In this sample, this clone turned up once. This CDR3 is CASSQGALDLSDTQYF. The CDR3 DNA is TGCGCCAGCAGCCAAGGGGCACTTGATTTGTCAGATACGCAGTATTTT. This sequence joins TRBV4-3 and TRBJ2-3; D unresolved. The CDR3 consists of 16 residues. In germline, CDR1 is LGHNA, CDR2 YSLEER. Trimming cost V 1 base and J 4 bases, with 15 bases left between them.

This clone was found once. V usage is TRBV7-8 and J usage is TRBJ2-7; the D is unclear. The CDR3 contains 14 residues. The germline V gene encodes CDR1 SGHVS and CDR2 FQNEAQ. The ends were cut back, 1 base at V and 0 bases at J, with 7 bases in the middle. The CDR3 coding sequence is TGTGCCAGCAGCTTAGGTGTATACTCCTACGAGCAGTACTTC. This gives the protein CASSLGVYSYEQYF.

This clone was counted only a few times. The chain joins TRBV5-4 to TRBJ1-1; 8 bases match TRBD1. The ends lost 7 bases at V and 4 bases at J; junction bases unmatched: 12. The CDR3 is 15 amino acids. Germline CDR1 is SGHNT and CDR2 is YYREEE (reference sequence). For the CDR3, the DNA is TGTGCCAGCGCTGACAGGGGAAGGGGAAGCACTGAAGCTTTCTTT. As protein: CASADRGRGSTEAFF.

The chain combines TRBV29-1 with TRBJ2-1; 11 positions match TRBD2. The CDR3 length is 14 residues. The V and J ends lost 6 bases and 4 bases, in that order; junction bases with no gene match: 5. The germline V gene encodes CDR1 SQVTM and CDR2 ANQGSEA. CDR3 sequence: CSVLVAGGYNEQFF. The CDR3 DNA reads as TGCAGCGTCCTAGTAGCGGGGGGGTACAATGAGCAGTTCTTC.

V is TRBV5-1 and J is TRBJ2-5; D remains unclear. The V end was cut by 0 bases, the J end by 3 bases, with 9 bases between. CDR3 length: 14 residues. Germline-derived CDR1 and CDR2 are SGHRS and YFSETQ. This chain's CDR3 is CASSLAAREETQYF. The CDR3 DNA is TGCGCCAGCAGCTTGGCCGCTCGAGAAGAGACCCAGTACTTC.

J is TRBJ2-1 and V is TRBV5-1, with 9 bases lining up with TRBD2. Germline V gene lookup returns CDR1 SGHRS and CDR2 YFSETQ. This CDR3 has 18 residues. V gave up 0 bases and J gave up 5 bases; unmatched junction bases: 12. The CDR3 DNA follows: TGCGCCAGCAGCTTGGCACCCCTGGGAGCGGGGGGAGACAATGAGCAGTTCTTC. This encodes CASSLAPLGAGGDNEQFF.

V usage is TRBV28 and J usage is TRBJ2-2; TRBD1 matches 12 bases. Germline CDR1 MDHEN, CDR2 SYDVKM. The CDR3 has 17 amino acids. The trim removed 7 bases at V and 6 bases at J, leaving 12 bases unmatched. DNA of the CDR3: TGTGCCAGCATCCAAGCCCCGGGGGACAGGGGGCCCGGGGAGCTGTTTTTT. Amino acids: CASIQAPGDRGPGELFF.